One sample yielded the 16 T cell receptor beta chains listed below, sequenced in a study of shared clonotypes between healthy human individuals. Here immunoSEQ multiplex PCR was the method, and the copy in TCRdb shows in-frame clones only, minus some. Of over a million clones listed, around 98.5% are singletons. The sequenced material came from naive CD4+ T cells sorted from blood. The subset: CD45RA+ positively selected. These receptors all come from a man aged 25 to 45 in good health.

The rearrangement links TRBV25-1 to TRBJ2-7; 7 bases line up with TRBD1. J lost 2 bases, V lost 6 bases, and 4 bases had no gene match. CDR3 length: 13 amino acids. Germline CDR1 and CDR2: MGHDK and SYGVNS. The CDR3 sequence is CASSGTGAYEQYF. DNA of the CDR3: TGTGCCAGCAGCGGAACAGGGGCCTACGAGCAGTACTTC.

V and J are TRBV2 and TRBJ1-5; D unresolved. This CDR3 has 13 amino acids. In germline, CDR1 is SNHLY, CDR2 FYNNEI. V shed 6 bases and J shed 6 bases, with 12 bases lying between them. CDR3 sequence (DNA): TGTGCCAGCAGATATTCTCCCGGTCAGCCCCAGCATTTT. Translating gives CASRYSPGQPQHF. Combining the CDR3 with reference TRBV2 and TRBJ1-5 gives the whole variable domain EPEVTQTPSHQVTQMGQEVILRCVPISNHLYFYWYRQILGQKVEFLVSFYNNEISEKSEIFDDQFSVERPDGSNFTLKIRSTKLEDSAMYFCASRYSPGQPQHFGDGTRLSIL.

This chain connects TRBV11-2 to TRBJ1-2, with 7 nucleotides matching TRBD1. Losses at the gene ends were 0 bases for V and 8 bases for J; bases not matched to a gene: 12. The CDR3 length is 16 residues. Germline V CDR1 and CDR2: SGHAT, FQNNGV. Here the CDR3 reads CASSLDPEDRHRGYTF. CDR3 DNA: TGTGCCAGCAGCTTAGATCCAGAGGACAGGCACAGGGGCTACACCTTC. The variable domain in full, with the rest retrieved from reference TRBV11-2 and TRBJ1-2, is EAGVAQSPRYKIIEKRQSVAFWCNPISGHATLYWYQQILGQGPKLLIQFQNNGVVDDSQLPKDRFSAERLKGVDSTLKIQPAKLEDSAVYLCASSLDPEDRHRGYTFGSGTRLTVV.

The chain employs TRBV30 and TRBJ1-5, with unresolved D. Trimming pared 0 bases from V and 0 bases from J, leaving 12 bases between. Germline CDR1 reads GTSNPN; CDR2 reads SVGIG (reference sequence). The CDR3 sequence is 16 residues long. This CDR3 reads CAWSVRGDYSNQPQHF. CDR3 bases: TGTGCCTGGAGTGTACGTGGAGATTATAGCAATCAGCCCCAGCATTTT. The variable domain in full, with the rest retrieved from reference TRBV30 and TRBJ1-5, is SQTIHQWPATLVQPVGSPLSLECTVEGTSNPNLYWYRQAAGRGLQLLFYSVGIGQISSEVPQNLSASRPQDRQFILSSKKLLLSDSGFYLCAWSVRGDYSNQPQHFGDGTRLSIL.

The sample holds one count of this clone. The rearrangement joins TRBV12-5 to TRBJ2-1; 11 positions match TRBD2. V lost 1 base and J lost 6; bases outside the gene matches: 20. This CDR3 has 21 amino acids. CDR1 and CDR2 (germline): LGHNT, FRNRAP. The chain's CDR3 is CASGLGPIGTSGGVVGNEQFF. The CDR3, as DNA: TGTGCTAGTGGTTTGGGACCTATCGGGACTAGCGGAGGAGTGGTTGGCAATGAGCAGTTCTTC.

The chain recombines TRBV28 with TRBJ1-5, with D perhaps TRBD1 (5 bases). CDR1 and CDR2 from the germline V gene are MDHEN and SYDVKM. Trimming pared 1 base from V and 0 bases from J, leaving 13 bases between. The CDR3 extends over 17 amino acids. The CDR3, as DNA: TGTGCCAGCAGTTTATCCCAGGGTTTGGGTAGCAATCAGCCCCAGCATTTT. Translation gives CASSLSQGLGSNQPQHF.

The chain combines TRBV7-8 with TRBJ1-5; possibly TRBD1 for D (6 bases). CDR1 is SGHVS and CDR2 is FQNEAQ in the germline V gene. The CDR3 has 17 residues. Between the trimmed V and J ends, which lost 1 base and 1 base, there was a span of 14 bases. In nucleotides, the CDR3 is TGTGCCAGCAGCTTAGGACAACACGGGGGCAGCAATCAGCCCCAGCATTTT. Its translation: CASSLGQHGGSNQPQHF.

The CDR3 DNA reads TGCGCCAGCAGCTTAAGTACTAGCGGGAATCCCAATACCGGGGAGCTGTTTTTT. Protein product: CASSLSTSGNPNTGELFF. The V and J genes are TRBV5-1 and TRBJ2-2, with TRBD2 matching 10 bases. J lost 5 bases, V lost 2 bases, and 12 bases had no gene match. In germline, CDR1 is SGHRS, CDR2 YFSETQ. This CDR3 contains 18 residues.

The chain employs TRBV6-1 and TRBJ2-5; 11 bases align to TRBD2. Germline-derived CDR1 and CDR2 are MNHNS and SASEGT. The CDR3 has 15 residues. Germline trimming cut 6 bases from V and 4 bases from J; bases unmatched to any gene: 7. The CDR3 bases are TGTGCCAGCAGATTTCTAGCGGGAGGTGTAGAGACCCAGTACTTC. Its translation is CASRFLAGGVETQYF.

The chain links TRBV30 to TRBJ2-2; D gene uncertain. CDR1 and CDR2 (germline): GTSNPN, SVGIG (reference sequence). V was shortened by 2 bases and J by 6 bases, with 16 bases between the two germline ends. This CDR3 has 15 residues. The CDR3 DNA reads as TGTGCCTGGAGTAATTCCCCCGAAAGGGCCGGGGAGCTGTTTTTT. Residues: CAWSNSPERAGELFF. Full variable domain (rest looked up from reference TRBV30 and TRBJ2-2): SQTIHQWPATLVQPVGSPLSLECTVEGTSNPNLYWYRQAAGRGLQLLFYSVGIGQISSEVPQNLSASRPQDRQFILSSKKLLLSDSGFYLCAWSNSPERAGELFFGEGSRLTVL.

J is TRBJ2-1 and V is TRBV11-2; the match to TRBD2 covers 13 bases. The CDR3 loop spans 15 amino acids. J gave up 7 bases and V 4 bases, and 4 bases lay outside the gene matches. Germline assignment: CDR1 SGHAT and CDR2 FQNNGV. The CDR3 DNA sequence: TGTGCCAGCAGCTCCAGGGGACTAGCGGGGAATGAGCAGTTCTTC. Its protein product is CASSSRGLAGNEQFF. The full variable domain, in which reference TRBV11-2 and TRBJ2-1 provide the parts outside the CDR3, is EAGVAQSPRYKIIEKRQSVAFWCNPISGHATLYWYQQILGQGPKLLIQFQNNGVVDDSQLPKDRFSAERLKGVDSTLKIQPAKLEDSAVYLCASSSRGLAGNEQFFGPGTRLTVL.

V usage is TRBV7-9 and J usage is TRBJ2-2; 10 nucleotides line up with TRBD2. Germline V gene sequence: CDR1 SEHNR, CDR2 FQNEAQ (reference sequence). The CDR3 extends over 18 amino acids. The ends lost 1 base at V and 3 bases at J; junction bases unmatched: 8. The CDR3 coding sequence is TGTGCCAGCAGCTTAGGGCTAGCGGGAGTCGGGTACACCGGGGAGCTGTTTTTT. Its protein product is CASSLGLAGVGYTGELFF.

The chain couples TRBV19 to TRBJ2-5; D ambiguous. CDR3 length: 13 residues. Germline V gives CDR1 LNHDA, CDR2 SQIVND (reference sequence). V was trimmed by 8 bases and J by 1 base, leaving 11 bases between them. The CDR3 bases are TGTGCCAGTGGGAACAATTTCCAAGAGACCCAGTACTTC. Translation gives CASGNNFQETQYF.

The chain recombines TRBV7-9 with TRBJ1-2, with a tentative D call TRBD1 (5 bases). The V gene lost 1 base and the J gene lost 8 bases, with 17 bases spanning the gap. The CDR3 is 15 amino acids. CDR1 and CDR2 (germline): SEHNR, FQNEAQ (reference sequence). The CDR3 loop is CASSLEPTGPRGYTF. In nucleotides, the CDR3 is TGTGCCAGCAGCTTAGAACCCACAGGACCCAGGGGCTACACCTTC.

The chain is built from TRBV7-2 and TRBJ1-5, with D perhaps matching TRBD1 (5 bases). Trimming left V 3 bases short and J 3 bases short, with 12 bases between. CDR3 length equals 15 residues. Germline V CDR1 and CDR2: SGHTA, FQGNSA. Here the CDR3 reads CASSFQTGANQPQHF. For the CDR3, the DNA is TGTGCCAGCAGCTTTCAAACAGGAGCCAATCAGCCCCAGCATTTT.

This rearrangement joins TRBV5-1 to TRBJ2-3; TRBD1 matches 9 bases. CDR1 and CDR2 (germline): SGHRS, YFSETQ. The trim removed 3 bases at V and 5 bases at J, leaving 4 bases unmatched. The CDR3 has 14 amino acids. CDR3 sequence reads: CASSSRQGVDTQYF. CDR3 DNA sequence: TGCGCCAGCAGCTCTAGACAGGGGGTAGATACGCAGTATTTT.